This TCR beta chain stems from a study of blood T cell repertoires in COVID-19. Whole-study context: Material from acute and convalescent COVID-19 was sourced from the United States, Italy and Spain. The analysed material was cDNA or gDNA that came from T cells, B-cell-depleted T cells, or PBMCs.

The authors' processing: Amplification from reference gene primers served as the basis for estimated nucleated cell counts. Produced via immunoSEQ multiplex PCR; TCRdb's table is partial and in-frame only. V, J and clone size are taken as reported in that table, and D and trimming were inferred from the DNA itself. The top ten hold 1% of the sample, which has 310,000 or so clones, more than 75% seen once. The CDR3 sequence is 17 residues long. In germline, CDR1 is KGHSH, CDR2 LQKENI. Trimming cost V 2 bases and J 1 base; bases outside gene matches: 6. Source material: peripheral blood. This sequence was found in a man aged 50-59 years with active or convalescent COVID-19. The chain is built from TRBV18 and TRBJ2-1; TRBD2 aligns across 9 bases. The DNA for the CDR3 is TGTGCCAGCTCACCAATTGCGGGGGGGCAATCCTACAATGAGCAGTTCTTC. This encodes CASSPIAGGQSYNEQFF.